A selection of T cell receptor beta chains follows, all from one sample in a study of blood T cell repertoires in COVID-19. Repertoires were generated with immunoSEQ multiplex PCR, while TCRdb's copy carries only in-frame clones and drops some. The repertoire holds about 100,000 clones, with roughly 92% as singletons. Sequencing was done on a sample of peripheral blood. The receptor set was obtained from a man between 65 and 79 years old with acute or convalescent COVID-19. Each CDR3 is given with its conserved first and last residue. The order of the fields is J gene, D gene, clone size, V gene, CDR3 DNA, CDR3 protein. The D gene is left open where the match is weak. Clone sizes are given selectively: once, few, many, or a class where the clone is expanded.

J: TRBJ1-2
D: NA
size: NA
V: TRBV14
DNA: TGTGCCAGCAGCCAAGATTATACGGGTATGAGCTATGGCTACACCTTC
CDR3: CASSQDYTGMSYGYTF

J: TRBJ2-2
D: NA
size: NA
V: TRBV19
DNA: TGTGCCAGTAGTATAGTGGCAGGGTACACCGGGGAGCTGTTTTTT
CDR3: CASSIVAGYTGELFF

J: TRBJ1-6
D: TRBD1
size: NA
V: TRBV10-3
DNA: TGTGCCAACGCTGCCGGGACAGGAGCTTCACCCCTCCACTTT
CDR3: CANAAGTGASPLHF

J: TRBJ2-5
D: TRBD1
size: NA
V: TRBV27
DNA: TGTGCCAGCAGTTTATCGGGGACAGGGGGCGGGGAGACCCAGTACTTC
CDR3: CASSLSGTGGGETQYF

J: TRBJ1-4
D: NA
size: NA
V: TRBV28
DNA: TGTGCCAGCAGTTTATCTGGGGCACAGGGAAAACTGTTTTTT
CDR3: CASSLSGAQGKLFF

J: TRBJ2-7
D: TRBD1
size: NA
V: TRBV11-3
DNA: TGTGCCAGCAGCTTAGCTGGGACAGGGAGCTACGAGCAGTACTTC
CDR3: CASSLAGTGSYEQYF

J: TRBJ2-7
D: NA
size: once
V: TRBV7-8
DNA: TGTGCCAGCAGCTTAGGAGTTGAGCAGTACTTC
CDR3: CASSLGVEQYF

J: TRBJ2-2
D: NA
size: NA
V: TRBV15
DNA: TGTGCCACCAGCCACCCTGGGCCCGGGGAGCTGTTTTTT
CDR3: CATSHPGPGELFF

J: TRBJ1-6
D: NA
size: NA
V: TRBV10-3
DNA: TGTGCCATCAGTGAACGGGGCTCCTATAATTCACCCCTCCACTTT
CDR3: CAISERGSYNSPLHF

J: TRBJ1-5
D: NA
size: many
V: TRBV9
DNA: TGTGCCAGCAGCCCAAGCGGGGGGGCCGGTCAGCCCCAGCATTTT
CDR3: CASSPSGGAGQPQHF

J: TRBJ1-2
D: NA
size: NA
V: TRBV6-5
DNA: TGTGCCAGCAGTTACCTGGACAGTTCGGGCTATGGCTACACCTTC
CDR3: CASSYLDSSGYGYTF

J: TRBJ2-7
D: NA
size: NA
V: TRBV6-2/TRBV6-3
DNA: TGTGCCAGCAGTAAACAGGGAAGCGGCGAGCAGTACTTC
CDR3: CASSKQGSGEQYF

J: TRBJ1-4
D: NA
size: NA
V: TRBV18
DNA: TGTGCCAGCTCACAGCAGGGCCATAATGAAAAACTGTTTTTT
CDR3: CASSQQGHNEKLFF

J: TRBJ1-5
D: NA
size: NA
V: TRBV30
DNA: TGTGCCTGGTCGGAGGATAGCAATCAGCCCCAGCATTTT
CDR3: CAWSEDSNQPQHF

J: TRBJ1-3
D: NA
size: NA
V: TRBV11-2
DNA: TGTGCCAGCAGCCCAGACTTCGGGGGGCTTGGAAACACCATATATTTT
CDR3: CASSPDFGGLGNTIYF

J: TRBJ2-7
D: TRBD1
size: NA
V: TRBV6-5
DNA: TGTGCCAGCAGTTACGGGACAGAGATCTACGAGCAGTACTTC
CDR3: CASSYGTEIYEQYF

J: TRBJ2-2
D: TRBD2
size: NA
V: TRBV9
DNA: TGTGCCAGCAGCCCGGGGACTACTAACACCGGGGAGCTGTTTTTT
CDR3: CASSPGTTNTGELFF

J: TRBJ2-2
D: NA
size: NA
V: TRBV7-6
DNA: TGTGCCAGCAGCTTCCCCGGGACACAGAACACCGGGGAGCTGTTTTTT
CDR3: CASSFPGTQNTGELFF

J: TRBJ2-2
D: NA
size: once
V: TRBV4-1
DNA: TGCGCCAGCAGCCAAGCAGGGTGGAACACCGGGGAGCTGTTTTTT
CDR3: CASSQAGWNTGELFF

J: TRBJ1-1
D: NA
size: NA
V: TRBV29-1
DNA: TGCAGCGCCGTTAAAGACGGGTACAACACTGAAGCTTTCTTT
CDR3: CSAVKDGYNTEAFF

J: TRBJ1-2
D: TRBD1
size: NA
V: TRBV24-1
DNA: TGTGCCACCAGTGAGACAGGGTTGGGCTACACCTTC
CDR3: CATSETGLGYTF

J: TRBJ2-1
D: TRBD2
size: NA
V: TRBV6-5
DNA: TGTGCCACCCGACTAGCGGGAGGAGGTGAGCAGTTCTTC
CDR3: CATRLAGGGEQFF

J: TRBJ2-1
D: NA
size: NA
V: TRBV4-2
DNA: TGTGCCAGCAGCCCCGAGGTGGCCCCCCTTCCGTACAATGAGCAGTTCTTC
CDR3: CASSPEVAPLPYNEQFF

J: TRBJ2-1
D: NA
size: NA
V: TRBV11-3
DNA: TGTGCCAGCAGCTCTCGAGCGGAAAACTTCAATGAGCAGTTCTTC
CDR3: CASSSRAENFNEQFF

J: TRBJ1-1
D: TRBD1
size: NA
V: TRBV10-2
DNA: TGCGCCAGCAAGGACAGGGAGGACACTGAAGCTTTCTTT
CDR3: CASKDREDTEAFF

J: TRBJ2-1
D: TRBD2
size: NA
V: TRBV11-2
DNA: TGTGCCAGCAGCTCAGGACTAGCGGGAGGCAGCTCCTACAATGAGCAGTTCTTC
CDR3: CASSSGLAGGSSYNEQFF

J: TRBJ1-3
D: TRBD1
size: NA
V: TRBV6-5
DNA: TGTGCCAGCAGCCTACAGGGGCGCGGAAACACCATATATTTT
CDR3: CASSLQGRGNTIYF

J: TRBJ2-3
D: TRBD2
size: NA
V: TRBV24-1
DNA: TGTGCCACCAGTGATTTGGGTTCCAGCGGGAGTTCAGATACGCAGTATTTT
CDR3: CATSDLGSSGSSDTQYF

J: TRBJ1-5
D: NA
size: NA
V: TRBV10-3
DNA: TGTGCCATCAGTGAGTCGGGGGCGAATAGCAATCAGCCCCAGCATTTT
CDR3: CAISESGANSNQPQHF

J: TRBJ1-5
D: TRBD1
size: NA
V: TRBV7-9
DNA: TGTGCCAGCACCAGCGACAGGGGACATCAGCCCCAGCATTTT
CDR3: CASTSDRGHQPQHF

J: TRBJ2-2
D: NA
size: NA
V: TRBV28
DNA: TGTGCCAGCAGTACCCAGGACGGGGAGCTGTTTTTT
CDR3: CASSTQDGELFF

J: TRBJ1-1
D: NA
size: NA
V: TRBV5-1
DNA: TGCGCCAGCAGCCTAGGACAGAGAGTCATGAACACTGAAGCTTTCTTT
CDR3: CASSLGQRVMNTEAFF

J: TRBJ2-3
D: TRBD1
size: NA
V: TRBV11-3
DNA: TGTGCCAGCAGCCCGCGACAGGGAAAAGATACGCAGTATTTT
CDR3: CASSPRQGKDTQYF

J: TRBJ2-2
D: TRBD1
size: NA
V: TRBV5-1
DNA: TGCGCCAGCAGCTCCGGACAGGGGGTAACCGGGGAGCTGTTTTTT
CDR3: CASSSGQGVTGELFF

J: TRBJ2-3
D: TRBD2
size: NA
V: TRBV28
DNA: TGTGCCAGCATGGGTCTAGCGGGAGAGGGCAGCACAGATACGCAGTATTTT
CDR3: CASMGLAGEGSTDTQYF

J: TRBJ2-5
D: NA
size: NA
V: TRBV27
DNA: TGTGCCAGCAGCCCTAGGGGCAGGGTGGCAGAGACCCAGTACTTC
CDR3: CASSPRGRVAETQYF

J: TRBJ1-3
D: NA
size: NA
V: TRBV7-9
DNA: TGTGCCAGCAGCTTAATGGGAGCGCGGAACTCTGGAAACACCATATATTTT
CDR3: CASSLMGARNSGNTIYF

J: TRBJ1-1
D: TRBD1
size: NA
V: TRBV24-1
DNA: TGTGCCACCAGGGGGACAGGGCTGAACACTGAAGCTTTCTTT
CDR3: CATRGTGLNTEAFF

J: TRBJ2-2
D: TRBD2
size: NA
V: TRBV7-7
DNA: TGTGCCAGCAGCTCACGGGAGGGCTACGACACCGGGGAGCTGTTTTTT
CDR3: CASSSREGYDTGELFF

J: TRBJ1-6
D: NA
size: NA
V: TRBV5-5
DNA: TGTGCCAGCAGCCCGCGTCGGGTTGATTCACCCCTCCACTTT
CDR3: CASSPRRVDSPLHF

J: TRBJ2-5
D: TRBD2
size: once
V: TRBV3-1/TRBV3-2
DNA: TGTGCCACCGCCTGGGGGGGAGGCCAAGAGACCCAGTACTTC
CDR3: CATAWGGGQETQYF

J: TRBJ1-5
D: NA
size: NA
V: TRBV24-1
DNA: TGTGCCACCAGTGCCGGTAATAGCAATCAGCCCCAGCATTTT
CDR3: CATSAGNSNQPQHF

J: TRBJ2-7
D: NA
size: NA
V: TRBV9
DNA: TGTGCCAGCAGCCTTGGACAGGGAGGGTACGAGCAGTACTTC
CDR3: CASSLGQGGYEQYF

J: TRBJ1-3
D: TRBD1
size: NA
V: TRBV3-1/TRBV3-2
DNA: TGTGCCAGCACCCCGACAGGGGGCCGTCTCTCTGGAAACACCATATATTTT
CDR3: CASTPTGGRLSGNTIYF

J: TRBJ1-2
D: TRBD1
size: few
V: TRBV7-9
DNA: TGTGCCAGCAGCTTAAGGGGACAGGGCTATGGCTACACCTTC
CDR3: CASSLRGQGYGYTF

J: TRBJ1-2
D: NA
size: NA
V: TRBV28
DNA: TGTGCCAGCAGTCCCGAGTCGGGTTCCTATGGCTACACCTTC
CDR3: CASSPESGSYGYTF